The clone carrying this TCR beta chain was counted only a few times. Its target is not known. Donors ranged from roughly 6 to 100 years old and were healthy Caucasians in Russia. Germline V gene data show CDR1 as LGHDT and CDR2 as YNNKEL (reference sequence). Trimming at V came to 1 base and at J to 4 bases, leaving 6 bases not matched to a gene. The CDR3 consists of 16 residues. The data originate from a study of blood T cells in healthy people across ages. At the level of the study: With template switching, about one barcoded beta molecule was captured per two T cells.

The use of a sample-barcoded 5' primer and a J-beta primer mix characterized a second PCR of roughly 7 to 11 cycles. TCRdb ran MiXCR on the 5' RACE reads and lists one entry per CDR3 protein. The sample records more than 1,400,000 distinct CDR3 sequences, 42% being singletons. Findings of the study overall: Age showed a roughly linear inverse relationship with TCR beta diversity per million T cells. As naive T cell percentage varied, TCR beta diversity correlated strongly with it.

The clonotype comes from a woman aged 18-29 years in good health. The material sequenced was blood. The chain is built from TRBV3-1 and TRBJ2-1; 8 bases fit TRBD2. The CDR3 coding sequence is TGTGCCAGCAGCCAAGGTGGGACTAGGGGTTACAATGAGCAGTTCTTC. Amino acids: CASSQGGTRGYNEQFF.